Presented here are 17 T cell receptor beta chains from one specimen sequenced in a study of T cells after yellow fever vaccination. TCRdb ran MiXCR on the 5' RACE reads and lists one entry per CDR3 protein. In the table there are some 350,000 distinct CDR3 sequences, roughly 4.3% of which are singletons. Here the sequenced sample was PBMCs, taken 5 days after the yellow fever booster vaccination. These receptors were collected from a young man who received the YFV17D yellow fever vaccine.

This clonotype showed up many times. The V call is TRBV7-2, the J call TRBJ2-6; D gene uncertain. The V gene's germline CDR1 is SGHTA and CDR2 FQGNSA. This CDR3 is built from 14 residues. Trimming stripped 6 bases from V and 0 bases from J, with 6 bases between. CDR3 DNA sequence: TGTGCCAGCAGATATTTCTCTGGGGCCAACGTCCTGACTTTC. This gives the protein CASRYFSGANVLTF.

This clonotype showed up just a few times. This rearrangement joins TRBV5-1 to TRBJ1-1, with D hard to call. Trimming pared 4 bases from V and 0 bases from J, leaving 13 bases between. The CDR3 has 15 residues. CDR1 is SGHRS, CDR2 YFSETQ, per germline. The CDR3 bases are TGCGCCAGCAGCCCCACCCCGAGTTTGAACACTGAAGCTTTCTTT. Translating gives CASSPTPSLNTEAFF. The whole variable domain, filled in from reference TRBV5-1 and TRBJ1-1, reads KAGVTQTPRYLIKTRGQQVTLSCSPISGHRSVSWYQQTPGQGLQFLFEYFSETQRNKGNFPGRFSGRQFSNSRSEMNVSTLELGDSALYLCASSPTPSLNTEAFFGQGTRLTVV.

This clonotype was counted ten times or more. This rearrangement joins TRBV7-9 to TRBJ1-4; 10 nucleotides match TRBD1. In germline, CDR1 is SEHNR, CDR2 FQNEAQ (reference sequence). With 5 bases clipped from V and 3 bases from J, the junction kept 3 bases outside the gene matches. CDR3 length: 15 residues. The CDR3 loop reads CASSRDRGANEKLFF. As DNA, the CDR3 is TGTGCCAGCAGCCGGGACAGGGGTGCTAATGAAAAACTGTTTTTT.

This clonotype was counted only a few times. The DNA for the CDR3 is TGTGCCAGCTCACCCGGGGTAGCGGCCTACGAGCAGTACGTC. Protein: CASSPGVAAYEQYV. J is TRBJ2-7 and V is TRBV18; possible D gene TRBD2, 6 bases. The germline V gene encodes CDR1 KGHSH and CDR2 LQKENI. The CDR3 extends over 14 amino acids. Trimming cost V 3 bases and J 2 bases, with 11 bases left between them.

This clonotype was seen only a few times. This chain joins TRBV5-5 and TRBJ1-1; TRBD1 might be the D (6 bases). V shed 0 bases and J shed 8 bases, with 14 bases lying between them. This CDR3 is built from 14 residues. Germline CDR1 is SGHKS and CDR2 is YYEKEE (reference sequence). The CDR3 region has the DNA TGTGCCAGCAGCTTGGTTGTGGGACAAAGGGAAGCTTTCTTT. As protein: CASSLVVGQREAFF.

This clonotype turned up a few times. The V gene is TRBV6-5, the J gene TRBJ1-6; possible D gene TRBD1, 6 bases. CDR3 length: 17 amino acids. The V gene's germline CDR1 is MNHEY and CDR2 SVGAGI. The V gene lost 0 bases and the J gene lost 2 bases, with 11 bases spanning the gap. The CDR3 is CASSYSARGAYNSPLHF. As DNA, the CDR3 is TGTGCCAGCAGTTACTCGGCCAGGGGCGCCTATAATTCACCCCTCCACTTT.

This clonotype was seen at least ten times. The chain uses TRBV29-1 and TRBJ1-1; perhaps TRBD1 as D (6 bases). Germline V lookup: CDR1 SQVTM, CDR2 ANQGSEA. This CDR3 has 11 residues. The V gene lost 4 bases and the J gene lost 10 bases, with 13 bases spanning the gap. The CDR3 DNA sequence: TGCAGCGTTGCCAACAGGGAGGGAGCTTTCTTT. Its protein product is CSVANREGAFF.

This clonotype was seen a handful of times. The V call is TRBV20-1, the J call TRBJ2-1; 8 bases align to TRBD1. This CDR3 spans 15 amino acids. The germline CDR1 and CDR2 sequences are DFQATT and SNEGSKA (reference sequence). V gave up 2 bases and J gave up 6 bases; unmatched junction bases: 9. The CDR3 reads CSARKWSRGLNEQFF. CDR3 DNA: TGCAGTGCTAGAAAATGGAGCAGGGGGCTCAATGAGCAGTTCTTC.

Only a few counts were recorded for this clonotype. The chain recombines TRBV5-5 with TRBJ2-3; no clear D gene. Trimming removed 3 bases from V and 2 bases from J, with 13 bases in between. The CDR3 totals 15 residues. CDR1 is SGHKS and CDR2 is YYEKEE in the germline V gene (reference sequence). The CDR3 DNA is TGTGCCAGCAGCTCCCGCGGCAGGTTCACAGATACGCAGTATTTT. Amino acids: CASSSRGRFTDTQYF.

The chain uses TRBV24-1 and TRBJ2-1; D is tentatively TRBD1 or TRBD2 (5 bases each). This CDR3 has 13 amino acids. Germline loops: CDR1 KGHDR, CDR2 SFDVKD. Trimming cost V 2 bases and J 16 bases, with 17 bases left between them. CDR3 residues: CATSDSAGTDTFF. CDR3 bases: TGTGCCACCAGTGATTCTGCCGGGACCGATACATTCTTC.

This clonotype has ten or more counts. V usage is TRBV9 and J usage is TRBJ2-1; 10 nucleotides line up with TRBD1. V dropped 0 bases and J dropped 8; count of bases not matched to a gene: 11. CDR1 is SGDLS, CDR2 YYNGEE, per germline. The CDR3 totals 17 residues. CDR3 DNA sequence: TGTGCCAGCAGCGTAGGGACTGAGGACAGGGGGAAGTATGAGCAGTTCTTC. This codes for CASSVGTEDRGKYEQFF.

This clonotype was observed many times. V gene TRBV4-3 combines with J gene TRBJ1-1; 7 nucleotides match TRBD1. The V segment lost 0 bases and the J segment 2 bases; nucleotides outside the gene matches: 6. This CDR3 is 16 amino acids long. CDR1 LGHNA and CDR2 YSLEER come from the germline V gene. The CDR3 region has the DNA TGCGCCAGCAGCCAAGATTCGGCAGGGGGTAACACTGAAGCTTTCTTT. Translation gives CASSQDSAGGNTEAFF.

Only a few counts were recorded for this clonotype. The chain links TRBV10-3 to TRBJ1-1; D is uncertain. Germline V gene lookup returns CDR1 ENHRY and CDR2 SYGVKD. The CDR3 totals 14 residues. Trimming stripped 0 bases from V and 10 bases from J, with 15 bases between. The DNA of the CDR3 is TGTGCCATCAGTGAGTCGAAGTCGGGCGAAGGAGCTTTCTTT. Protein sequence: CAISESKSGEGAFF.

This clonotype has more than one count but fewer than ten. The DNA for the CDR3 is TGTGCCAGCAGCCGAGCAGAAGGGCGGGGGGGCTATGAGCAGTTCTTC. Translating gives CASSRAEGRGGYEQFF. The chain uses TRBV4-2 and TRBJ2-1; 9 bases agree with TRBD2. V dropped 4 bases and J dropped 8; count of bases not matched to a gene: 12. The CDR3 loop spans 16 amino acids. The V gene's germline CDR1 is LGHNA and CDR2 YNFKEQ.

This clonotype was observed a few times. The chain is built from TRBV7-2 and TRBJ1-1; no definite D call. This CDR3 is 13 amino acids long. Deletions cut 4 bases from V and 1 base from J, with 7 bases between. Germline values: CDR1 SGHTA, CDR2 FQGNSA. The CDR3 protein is CASSSTSNTEAFF. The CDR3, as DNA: TGTGCCAGCAGCTCAACATCGAACACTGAAGCTTTCTTT. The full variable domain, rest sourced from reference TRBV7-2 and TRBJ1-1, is GAGVSQSPSNKVTEKGKDVELRCDPISGHTALYWYRQSLGQGLEFLIYFQGNSAPDKSGLPSDRFSAERTGGSVSTLTIQRTQQEDSAVYLCASSSTSNTEAFFGQGTRLTVV.

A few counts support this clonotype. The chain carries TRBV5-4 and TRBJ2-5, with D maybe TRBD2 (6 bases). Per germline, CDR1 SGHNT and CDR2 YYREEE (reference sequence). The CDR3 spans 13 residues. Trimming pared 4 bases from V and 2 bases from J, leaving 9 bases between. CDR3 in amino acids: CASSRDWQETQYF. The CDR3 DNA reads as TGTGCCAGCAGCCGGGACTGGCAAGAGACCCAGTACTTC.

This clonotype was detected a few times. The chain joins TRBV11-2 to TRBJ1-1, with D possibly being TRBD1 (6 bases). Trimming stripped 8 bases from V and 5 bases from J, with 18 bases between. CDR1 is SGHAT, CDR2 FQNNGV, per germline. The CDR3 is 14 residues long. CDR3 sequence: CASSRGGRVTEAFF. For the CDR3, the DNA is TGTGCCAGCTCCAGAGGGGGGAGGGTAACTGAAGCTTTCTTT.